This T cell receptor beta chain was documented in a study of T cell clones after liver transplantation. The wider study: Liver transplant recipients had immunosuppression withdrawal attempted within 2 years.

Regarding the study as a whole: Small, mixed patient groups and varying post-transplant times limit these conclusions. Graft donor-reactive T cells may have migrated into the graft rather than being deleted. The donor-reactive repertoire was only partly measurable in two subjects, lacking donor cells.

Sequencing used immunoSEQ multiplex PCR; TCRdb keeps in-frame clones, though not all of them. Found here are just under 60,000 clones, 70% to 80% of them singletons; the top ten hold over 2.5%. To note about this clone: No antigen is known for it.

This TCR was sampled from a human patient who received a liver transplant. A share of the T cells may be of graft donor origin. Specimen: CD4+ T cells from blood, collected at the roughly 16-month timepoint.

CDR3 amino acids: CASSLEQGVPLHF. As DNA, the CDR3 is TGTGCCAGCAGCTTAGAACAGGGCGTACCCCTCCACTTT. This chain joins TRBV7-9 and TRBJ1-6; maybe TRBD1 (6 bases). The germline V gene encodes CDR1 SEHNR and CDR2 FQNEAQ (reference sequence). The V end lost 1 base, the J end lost 12 bases, and 10 bases lay between the germline ends. The CDR3 runs 13 residues.